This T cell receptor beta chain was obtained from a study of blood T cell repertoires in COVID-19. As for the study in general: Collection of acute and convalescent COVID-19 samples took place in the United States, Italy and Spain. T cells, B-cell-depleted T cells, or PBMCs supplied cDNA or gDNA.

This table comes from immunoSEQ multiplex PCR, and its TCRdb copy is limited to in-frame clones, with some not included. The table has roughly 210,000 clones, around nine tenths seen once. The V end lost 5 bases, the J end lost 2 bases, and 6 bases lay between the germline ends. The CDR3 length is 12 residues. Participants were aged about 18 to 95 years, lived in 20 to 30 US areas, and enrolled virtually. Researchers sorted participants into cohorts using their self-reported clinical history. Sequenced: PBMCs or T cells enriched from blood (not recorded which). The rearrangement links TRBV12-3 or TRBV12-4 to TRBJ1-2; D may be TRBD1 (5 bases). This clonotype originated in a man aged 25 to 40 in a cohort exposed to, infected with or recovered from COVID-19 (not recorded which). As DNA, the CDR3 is TGTGCCAGCAGTAAGGGGAACTATGGCTACACCTTC. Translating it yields CASSKGNYGYTF.